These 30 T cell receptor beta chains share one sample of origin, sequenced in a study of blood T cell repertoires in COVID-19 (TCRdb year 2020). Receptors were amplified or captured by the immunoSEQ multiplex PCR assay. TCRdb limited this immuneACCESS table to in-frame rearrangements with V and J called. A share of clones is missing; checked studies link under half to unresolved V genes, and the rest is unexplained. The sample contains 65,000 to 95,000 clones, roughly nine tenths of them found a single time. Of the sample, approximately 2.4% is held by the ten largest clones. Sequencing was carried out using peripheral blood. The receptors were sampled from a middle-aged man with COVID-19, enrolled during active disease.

CDR3 nucleotide sequence: TGTGCCAGCAGGGAGGGACTAGTAAACAATGAGCAGTTCTTC. Its protein is CASREGLVNNEQFF. This chain connects TRBV6-5 to TRBJ2-1; 8 bases line up with TRBD2. Germline V gene data show CDR1 as MNHEY and CDR2 as SVGAGI. The CDR3 runs 14 residues. Trimming took 6 bases from V and 5 from J; bases not matched to a gene: 6.

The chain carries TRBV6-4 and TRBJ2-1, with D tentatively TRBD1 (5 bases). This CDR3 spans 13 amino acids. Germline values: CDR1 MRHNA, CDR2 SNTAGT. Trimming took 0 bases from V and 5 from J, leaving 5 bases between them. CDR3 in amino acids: CASSDSDNNEQFF. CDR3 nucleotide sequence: TGTGCCAGCAGTGACTCGGACAACAATGAGCAGTTCTTC.

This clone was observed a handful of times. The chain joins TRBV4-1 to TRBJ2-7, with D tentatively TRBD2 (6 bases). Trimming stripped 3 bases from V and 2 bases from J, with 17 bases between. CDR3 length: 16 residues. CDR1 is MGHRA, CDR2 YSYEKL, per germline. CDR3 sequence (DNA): TGCGCCAGCAGCCAGACGGGACTCGAAGAACCCTACGAGCAGTACTTC. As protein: CASSQTGLEEPYEQYF.

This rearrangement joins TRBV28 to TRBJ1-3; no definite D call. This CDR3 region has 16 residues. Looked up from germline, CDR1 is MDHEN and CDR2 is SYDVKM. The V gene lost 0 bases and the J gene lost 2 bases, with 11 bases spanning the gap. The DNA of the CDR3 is TGTGCCAGCAGTTTATGGGAGGAAGGAACTGGAAACACCATATATTTT. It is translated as CASSLWEEGTGNTIYF.

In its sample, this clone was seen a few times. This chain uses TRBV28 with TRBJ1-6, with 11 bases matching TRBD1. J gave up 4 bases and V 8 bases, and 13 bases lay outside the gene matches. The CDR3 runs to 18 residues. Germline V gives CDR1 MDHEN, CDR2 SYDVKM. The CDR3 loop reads CASGRTGGVLSYNSPLHF. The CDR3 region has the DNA TGTGCCAGCGGGAGGACAGGGGGCGTTTTGTCGTATAATTCACCCCTCCACTTT. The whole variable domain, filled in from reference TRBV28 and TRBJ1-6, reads DVKVTQSSRYLVKRTGEKVFLECVQDMDHENMFWYRQDPGLGLRLIYFSYDVKMKEKGDIPEGYSVSREKKERFSLILESASTNQTSMYLCASGRTGGVLSYNSPLHFGNGTRLTVT.

The CDR3 loop reads CASSFAGRNTEAFF. The CDR3 DNA is TGTGCCAGCAGTTTCGCAGGCCGGAACACTGAAGCTTTCTTT. The chain uses TRBV27 and TRBJ1-1, with D unresolved. V dropped 3 bases and J dropped 1 base, with 9 bases sitting between them. Germline V gene lookup returns CDR1 MNHEY and CDR2 SMNVEV (reference sequence). The CDR3 consists of 14 residues.

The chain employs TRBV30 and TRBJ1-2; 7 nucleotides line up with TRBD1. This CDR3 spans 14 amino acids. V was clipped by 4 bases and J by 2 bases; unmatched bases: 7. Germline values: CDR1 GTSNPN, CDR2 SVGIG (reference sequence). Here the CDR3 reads CAWTRDSSNYGYTF. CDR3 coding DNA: TGTGCCTGGACTCGGGACAGTTCCAACTATGGCTACACCTTC.

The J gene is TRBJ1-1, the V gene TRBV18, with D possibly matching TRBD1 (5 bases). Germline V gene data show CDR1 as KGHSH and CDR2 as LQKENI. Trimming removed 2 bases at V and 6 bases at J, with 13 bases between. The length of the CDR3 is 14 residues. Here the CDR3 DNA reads TGTGCCAGCTCACCAGTGTCGCAGGGTTCTGAAGCTTTCTTT. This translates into CASSPVSQGSEAFF.

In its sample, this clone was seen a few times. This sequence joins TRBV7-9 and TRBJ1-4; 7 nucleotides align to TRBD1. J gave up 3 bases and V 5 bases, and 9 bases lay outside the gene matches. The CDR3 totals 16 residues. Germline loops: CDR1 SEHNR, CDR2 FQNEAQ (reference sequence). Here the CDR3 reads CASSKNGDSSNEKLFF. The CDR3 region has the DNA TGTGCCAGCAGCAAGAACGGGGACAGCTCTAATGAAAAACTGTTTTTT.

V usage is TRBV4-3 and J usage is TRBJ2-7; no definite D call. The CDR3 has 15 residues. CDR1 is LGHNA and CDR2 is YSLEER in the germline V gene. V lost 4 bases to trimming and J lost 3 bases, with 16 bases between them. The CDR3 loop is CASSPDIAPFYEQYF. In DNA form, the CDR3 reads TGCGCCAGCAGCCCCGACATCGCCCCGTTCTACGAGCAGTACTTC.

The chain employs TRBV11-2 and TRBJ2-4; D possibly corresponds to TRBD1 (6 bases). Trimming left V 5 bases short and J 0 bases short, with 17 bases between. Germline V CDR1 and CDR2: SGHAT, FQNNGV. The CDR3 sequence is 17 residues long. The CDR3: CASSLQGVGLAKNIQYF. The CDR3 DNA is TGTGCCAGCAGCCTACAGGGAGTTGGTTTAGCCAAAAACATTCAGTACTTC. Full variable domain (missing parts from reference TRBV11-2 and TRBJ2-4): EAGVAQSPRYKIIEKRQSVAFWCNPISGHATLYWYQQILGQGPKLLIQFQNNGVVDDSQLPKDRFSAERLKGVDSTLKIQPAKLEDSAVYLCASSLQGVGLAKNIQYFGAGTRLSVL.

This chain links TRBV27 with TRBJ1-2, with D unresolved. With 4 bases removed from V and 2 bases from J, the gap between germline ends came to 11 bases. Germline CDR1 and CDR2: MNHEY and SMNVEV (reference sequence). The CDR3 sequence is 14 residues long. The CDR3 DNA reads TGTGCCAGCAGTTCCGCATCCAGGAACTATGGCTACACCTTC. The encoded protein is CASSSASRNYGYTF.

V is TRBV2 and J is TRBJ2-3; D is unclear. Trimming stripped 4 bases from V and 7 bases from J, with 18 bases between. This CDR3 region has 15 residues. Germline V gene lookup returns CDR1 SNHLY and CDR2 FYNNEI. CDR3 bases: TGTGCCAGCAGTGTTGGCCAGGTTATCAGGAATACGCAGTATTTT. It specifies CASSVGQVIRNTQYF.

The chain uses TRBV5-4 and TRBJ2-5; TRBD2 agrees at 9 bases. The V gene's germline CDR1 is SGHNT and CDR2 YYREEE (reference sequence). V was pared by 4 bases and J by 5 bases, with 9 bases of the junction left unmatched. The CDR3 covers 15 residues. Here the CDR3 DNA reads TGTGCCAGCAGCGGGCGGGAGGGCCCAGGCGAGACCCAGTACTTC. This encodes CASSGREGPGETQYF.

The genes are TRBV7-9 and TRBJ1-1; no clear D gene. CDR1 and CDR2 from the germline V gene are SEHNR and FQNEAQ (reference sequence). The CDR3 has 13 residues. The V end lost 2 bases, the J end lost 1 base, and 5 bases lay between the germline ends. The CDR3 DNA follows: TGTGCCAGCAGCTTAACGCGGAACACTGAAGCTTTCTTT. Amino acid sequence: CASSLTRNTEAFF. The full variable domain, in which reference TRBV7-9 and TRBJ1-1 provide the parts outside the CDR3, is DTGVSQNPRHKITKRGQNVTFRCDPISEHNRLYWYRQTLGQGPEFLTYFQNEAQLEKSRLLSDRFSAERPKGSFSTLEIQRTEQGDSAMYLCASSLTRNTEAFFGQGTRLTVV.

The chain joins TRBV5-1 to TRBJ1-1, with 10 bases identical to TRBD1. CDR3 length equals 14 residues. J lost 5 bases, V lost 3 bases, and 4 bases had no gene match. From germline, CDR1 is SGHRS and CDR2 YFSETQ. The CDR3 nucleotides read TGCGCCAGCAGCTGGACAGGGGGAGGGACTGAAGCTTTCTTT. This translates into CASSWTGGGTEAFF.

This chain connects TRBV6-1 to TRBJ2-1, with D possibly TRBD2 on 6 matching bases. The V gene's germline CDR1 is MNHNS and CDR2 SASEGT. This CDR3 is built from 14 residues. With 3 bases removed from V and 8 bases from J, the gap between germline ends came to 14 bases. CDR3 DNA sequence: TGTGCCAGCAGTGACGGCGGAGGGGCGTATGAGCAGTTCTTC. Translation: CASSDGGGAYEQFF.

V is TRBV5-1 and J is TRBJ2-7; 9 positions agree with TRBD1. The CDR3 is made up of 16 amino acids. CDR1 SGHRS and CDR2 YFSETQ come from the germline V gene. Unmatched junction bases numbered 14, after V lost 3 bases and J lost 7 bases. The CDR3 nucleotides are TGCGCCAGCAGCTGGGGGGGACAGGGACGGTCGGAGGAGCAGTACGTC. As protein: CASSWGGQGRSEEQYV.

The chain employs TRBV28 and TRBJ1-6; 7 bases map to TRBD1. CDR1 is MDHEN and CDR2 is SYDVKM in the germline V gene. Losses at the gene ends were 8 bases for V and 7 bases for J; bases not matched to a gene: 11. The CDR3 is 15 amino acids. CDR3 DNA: TGTGCCAGCGGATTTCTAGACAGGGTGAATTCACCCCTCCACTTT. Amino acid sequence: CASGFLDRVNSPLHF.

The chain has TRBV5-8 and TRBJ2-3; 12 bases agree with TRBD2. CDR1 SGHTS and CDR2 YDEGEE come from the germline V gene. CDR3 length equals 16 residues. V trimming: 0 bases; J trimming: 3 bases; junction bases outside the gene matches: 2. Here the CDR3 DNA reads TGTGCCAGCAGCTTGGGACTAGCGGGAGAGACAGATACGCAGTATTTT. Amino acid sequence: CASSLGLAGETDTQYF.

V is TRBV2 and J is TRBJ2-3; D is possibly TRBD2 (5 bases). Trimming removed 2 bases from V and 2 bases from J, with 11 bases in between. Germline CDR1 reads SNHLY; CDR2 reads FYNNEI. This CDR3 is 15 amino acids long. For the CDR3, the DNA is TGTGCCAGCAGTGAAACTAGGCTGAACACAGATACGCAGTATTTT. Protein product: CASSETRLNTDTQYF.

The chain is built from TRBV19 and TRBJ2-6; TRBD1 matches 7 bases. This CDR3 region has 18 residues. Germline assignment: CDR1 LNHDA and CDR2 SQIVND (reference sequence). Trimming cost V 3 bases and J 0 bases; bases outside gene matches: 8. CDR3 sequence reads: CASSIQGGDFSGANVLTF. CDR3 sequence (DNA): TGTGCCAGTAGTATTCAAGGGGGCGATTTCTCTGGGGCCAACGTCCTGACTTTC.

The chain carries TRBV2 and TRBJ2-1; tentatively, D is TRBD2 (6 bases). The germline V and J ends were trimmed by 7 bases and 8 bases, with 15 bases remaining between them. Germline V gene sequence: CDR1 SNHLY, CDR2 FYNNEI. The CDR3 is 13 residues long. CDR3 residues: CASNGRGEHEQFF. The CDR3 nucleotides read TGTGCCAGCAACGGGAGAGGGGAGCATGAGCAGTTCTTC.

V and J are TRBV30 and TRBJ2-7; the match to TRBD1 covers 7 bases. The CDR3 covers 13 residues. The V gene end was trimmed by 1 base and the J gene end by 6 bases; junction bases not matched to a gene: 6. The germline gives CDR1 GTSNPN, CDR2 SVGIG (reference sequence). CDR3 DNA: TGTGCCTGGAGTGGACAGGGATGGAGCGAGCAGTACTTC. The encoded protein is CAWSGQGWSEQYF.

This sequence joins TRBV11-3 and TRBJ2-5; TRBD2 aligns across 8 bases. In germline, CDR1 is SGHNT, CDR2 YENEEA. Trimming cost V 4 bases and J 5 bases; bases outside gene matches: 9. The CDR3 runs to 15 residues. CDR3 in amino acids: CASSWGDREGETQYF. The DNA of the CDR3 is TGTGCCAGCAGCTGGGGCGACCGGGAGGGGGAGACCCAGTACTTC.

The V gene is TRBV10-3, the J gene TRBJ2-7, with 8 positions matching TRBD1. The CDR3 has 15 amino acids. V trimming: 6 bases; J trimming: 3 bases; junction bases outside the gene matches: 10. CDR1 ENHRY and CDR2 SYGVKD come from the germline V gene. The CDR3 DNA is TGTGCCATCAGGGGGACAGGAGGTGGTCACTACGAGCAGTACTTC. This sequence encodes CAIRGTGGGHYEQYF.

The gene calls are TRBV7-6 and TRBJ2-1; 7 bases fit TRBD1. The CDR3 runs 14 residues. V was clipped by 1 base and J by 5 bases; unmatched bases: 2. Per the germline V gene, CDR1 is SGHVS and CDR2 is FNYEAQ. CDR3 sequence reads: CASSLEQGNNEQFF. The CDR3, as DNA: TGTGCCAGCAGCTTAGAACAGGGGAACAATGAGCAGTTCTTC.

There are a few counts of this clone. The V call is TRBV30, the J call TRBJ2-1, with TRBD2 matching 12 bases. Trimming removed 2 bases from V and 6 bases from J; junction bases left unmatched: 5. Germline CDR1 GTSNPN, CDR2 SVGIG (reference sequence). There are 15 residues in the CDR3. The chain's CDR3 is CAWSFGLAGINEQFF. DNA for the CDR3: TGTGCCTGGAGTTTCGGACTAGCGGGGATCAATGAGCAGTTCTTC.

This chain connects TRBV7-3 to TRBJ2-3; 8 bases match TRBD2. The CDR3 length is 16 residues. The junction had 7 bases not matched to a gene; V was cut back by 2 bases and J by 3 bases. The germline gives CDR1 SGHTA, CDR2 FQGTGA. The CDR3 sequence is CASSLLAAGGTDTQYF. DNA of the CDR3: TGTGCCAGCAGCTTACTTGCGGCGGGAGGAACAGATACGCAGTATTTT. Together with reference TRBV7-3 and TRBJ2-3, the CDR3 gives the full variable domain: GAGVSQTPSNKVTEKGKYVELRCDPISGHTALYWYRQSLGQGPEFLIYFQGTGAADDSGLPNDRFFAVRPEGSVSTLKIQRTERGDSAVYLCASSLLAAGGTDTQYFGPGTRLTVL.

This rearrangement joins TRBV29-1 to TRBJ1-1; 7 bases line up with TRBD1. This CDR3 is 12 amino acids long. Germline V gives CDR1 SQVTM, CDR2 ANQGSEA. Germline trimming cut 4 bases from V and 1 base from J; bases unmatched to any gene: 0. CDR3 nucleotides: TGCAGCGTTGCAGGGGGGAACACTGAAGCTTTCTTT. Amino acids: CSVAGGNTEAFF. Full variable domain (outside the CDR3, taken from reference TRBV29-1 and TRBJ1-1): SAVISQKPSRDICQRGTSLTIQCQVDSQVTMMFWYRQQPGQSLTLIATANQGSEATYESGFVIDKFPISRPNLTFSTLTVSNMSPEDSSIYLCSVAGGNTEAFFGQGTRLTVV.